Below, one T cell receptor (beta chain) is given with its context. Its cognate antigen is unknown. Other DNA variants within this sample encode the same CDR3. Here immunoSEQ multiplex PCR was the method, and the copy in TCRdb shows in-frame clones only, minus some. Of about 2.1 million clones in the sample, 93% were seen once. The entry originates in a study of shared clonotypes between healthy human individuals. Regarding the study as a whole: Across subsets, estimated richness was generally greater for naive than for memory populations.

CD8 cells regarded as naive lacked CD45RO, were positively chosen for CCR7, and omitted terminally differentiated effector memory CD45RA+ cells. The receptor was derived from a man aged 18 to 30 in good health. Some clones in this sample may be carry-over from other donors' samples. Source material: naive CD8+ T cells from PBMCs.

The CDR3 region is CSVLGTEAFF. The CDR3 nucleotides are TGCAGCGTTTTAGGAACTGAAGCTTTCTTT. The rearrangement uses TRBV29-1 and TRBJ1-1; D not resolved. Germline CDR1 is SQVTM and CDR2 is ANQGSEA. The CDR3 has 10 amino acids. Between the trimmed V and J ends, which lost 5 bases and 5 bases, there was a span of 6 bases.